This TCR beta chain comes out of a study of T cell responses to AZD1222 COVID-19 vaccine listed by TCRdb under 2021. For the wider study: AZD1222 recipients with second doses at about 4 weeks or about 12 weeks were pooled, because spike-specific TCR depth and breadth did not differ between schedules. A total of 240 or so trial participants underwent TCR sequencing, of whom approximately 200 had received two doses of AZD1222 and 26 had received two doses of the MenACWY control vaccine. Trial participants were enrolled by age into 18-55, 56-69 and 70-plus year subgroups, with around 140, 26 and 57 TCR-sequenced participants respectively. What the work shows at the level of the full study, not this receptor alone: Reportedly, close to half of the unique spike-specific TCRs recognized epitopes lying outside the regions that are mutated in the B.1.351 and B.1.1.7 variants. Most participants were white British and females outnumbered males, and the authors suggested that clonal diversity may have been underestimated. Conclusions about previously exposed vaccinees were limited because only 6 or 7 AZD1222 recipients were SARS-CoV-2 seropositive at baseline. After two AZD1222 doses, spike-specific TCR breadth and depth were significantly higher than at day 0 and than in MenACWY recipients. In the small 56-69-year group, the increase in depth fell short of significance, most likely because of low power. Because no samples from the day 14 peak response were available, repertoires could be characterized only after the peak T cell response. CD4 TCRs associated with the vaccine covered the entire spike protein, and the dominant responses were in regions 160-218 and 743-854.

CDR1 and CDR2 (SNHLY, FYNNEI) derive from the germline V gene. Including the terminal cysteine and phenylalanine, the CDR3 comprises 15 residues. The DNA shown is the 45-base CDR3, in frame from base 1. V trim: 10 bases; J trim: 4 bases; unmatched bases: 11. Regarding this clone: What antigen it recognizes has not been identified. Base-call qualities are not available, and no considerably larger clone is one nucleotide away.

The CDR3 regions of human TCRbeta chains were analyzed by immunosequencing. The authors processed their data as follows. Repertoire TCRs were checked for matches against a reference library of SARS-CoV-2-specific TCRs that had been generated using the MIRA antigen-specificity platform. Breadth meant the fraction of unique TCRs that were SARS-CoV-2-associated, whereas depth meant the fraction of total T cells that were SARS-CoV-2-associated. Using the MIRA data, each spike-specific TCR was assigned both to the spike region to which the TCR was reactive and to a CD4 or CD8 class. Log10-transformed breadth and depth values were compared by one-way ANOVA with Sidak's multiple comparisons tests. The source is immuneACCESS, and TCRdb retained only in-frame sequences with V and J called. Part of the clones is not carried over; for the studies checked, unresolved V genes explain less than half of this, and the remainder is unexplained. D and trimming were read from the DNA, whereas the V and J calls and clone size are those reported in that table. Here the sample has roughly 100,000 clones; over 80% occur a single time. The top ten clones comprise less than 6% of the sample.

The time point label on this specimen signifies: baseline before first vaccination. Vaccinee samples were obtained from the UK trials COV001 and COV002, which included a single-blind randomized controlled phase 2/3 trial of AZD1222 (ChAdOx1 nCoV-19) in healthy adults. Trial participant PBMC samples were collected at day 0 and day 28 after the second dose for TCRbeta chain sequencing. The V and J genes are TRBV2 and TRBJ2-2, and TRBD2 aligns with 8 junction nucleotides. This clonotype was sampled from an adult in good health. The sample was peripheral blood, taken on day 0 of AZD1222 vaccination. The CDR3 corresponds to CATSGGSWGTGELFF. Here is the DNA: TGTGCCACCAGCGGGGGCTCCTGGGGCACCGGGGAGCTGTTTTTT.